The TCR beta chain described here comes from a study of cytomegalovirus exposure and HLA in healthy donors. Study information: Approximately 180 million T cells yielded 100 million or so unique TCR beta sequences, as an earlier analysis found. The study, taken as a whole, reports: Earlier analysis yielded a pattern in which most TCR beta V segments were productive about 87% or about 30% of the time.

Primers included in the PCR were 60 Vbeta and 13 Jbeta primers. Data came from immunoSEQ multiplex PCR; TCRdb stores just in-frame clones and leaves some out. The sample has roughly 100,000 clones, roughly 83% seen once. The germline CDR1 and CDR2 sequences are LNHDA and SQIVND (reference sequence). This CDR3 region has 14 residues. In regard to this clone: Its antigen is unidentified. An end of the junction does not agree with germline; a read error may underlie this.

The origin of this receptor is a man aged 35-49 years in good health and CMV-seronegative. This chain uses TRBV19 with TRBJ1-1; D unresolved. Sequencing used PBMCs. The CDR3 DNA sequence: TGTGCCAGTAGCATAGGCGGGTTGGGCACTGAAGCTTTCTTT. This codes for CASSIGGLGTEAFF.